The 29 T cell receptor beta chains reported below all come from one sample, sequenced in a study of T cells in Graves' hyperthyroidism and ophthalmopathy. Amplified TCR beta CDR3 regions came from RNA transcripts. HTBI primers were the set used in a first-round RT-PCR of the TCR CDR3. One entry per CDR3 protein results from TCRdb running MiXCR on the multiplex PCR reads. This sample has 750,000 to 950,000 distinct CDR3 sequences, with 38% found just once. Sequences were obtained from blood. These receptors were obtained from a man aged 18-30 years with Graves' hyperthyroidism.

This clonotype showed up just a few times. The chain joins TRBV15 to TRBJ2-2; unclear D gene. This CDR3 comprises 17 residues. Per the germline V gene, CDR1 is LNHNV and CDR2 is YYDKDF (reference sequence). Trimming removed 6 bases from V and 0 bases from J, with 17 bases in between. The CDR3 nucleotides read TGTGCCACCAGTCTCACTTCAGGCATGGCGAACACCGGGGAGCTGTTTTTT. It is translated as CATSLTSGMANTGELFF.

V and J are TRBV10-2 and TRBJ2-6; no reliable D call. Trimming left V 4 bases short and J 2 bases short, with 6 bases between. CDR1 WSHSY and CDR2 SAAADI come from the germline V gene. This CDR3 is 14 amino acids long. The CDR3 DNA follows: TGCGCCAGCAGTGGCGATCCTGGGGCCAACGTCCTGACTTTC. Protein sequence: CASSGDPGANVLTF.

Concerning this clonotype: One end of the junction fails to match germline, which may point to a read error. Here the CDR3 DNA reads TGCGCCAGCAGCCAAGACCCGATGAACACTGAAGCTTTCTTT. Encoded protein: CASSQDPMNTEAFF. V is TRBV7-8 and J is TRBJ1-1; D is uncertain. This CDR3 is 14 amino acids long. The germline gives CDR1 SGHVS, CDR2 FQNEAQ.

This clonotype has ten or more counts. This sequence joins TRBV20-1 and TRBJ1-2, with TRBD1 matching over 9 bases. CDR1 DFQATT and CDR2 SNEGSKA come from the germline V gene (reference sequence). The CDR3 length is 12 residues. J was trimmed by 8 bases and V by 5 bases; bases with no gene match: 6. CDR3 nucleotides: TGCAGTGCTTTGGGACAGGGTCGGGGCTACACCTTC. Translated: CSALGQGRGYTF.

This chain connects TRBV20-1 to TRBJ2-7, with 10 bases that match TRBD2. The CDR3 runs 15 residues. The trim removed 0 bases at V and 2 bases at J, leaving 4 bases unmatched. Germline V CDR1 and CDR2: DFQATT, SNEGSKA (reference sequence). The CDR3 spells CSARDASGSPYEQYF. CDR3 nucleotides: TGCAGTGCTAGAGATGCTAGCGGGAGCCCCTACGAGCAGTACTTC.

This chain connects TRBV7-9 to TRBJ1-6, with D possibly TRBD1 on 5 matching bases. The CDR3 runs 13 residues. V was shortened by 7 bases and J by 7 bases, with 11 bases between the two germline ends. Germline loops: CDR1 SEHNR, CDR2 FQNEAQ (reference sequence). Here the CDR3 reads CASIFGANSPLHF. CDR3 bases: TGTGCCAGCATCTTTGGGGCAAATTCACCCCTCCACTTT.

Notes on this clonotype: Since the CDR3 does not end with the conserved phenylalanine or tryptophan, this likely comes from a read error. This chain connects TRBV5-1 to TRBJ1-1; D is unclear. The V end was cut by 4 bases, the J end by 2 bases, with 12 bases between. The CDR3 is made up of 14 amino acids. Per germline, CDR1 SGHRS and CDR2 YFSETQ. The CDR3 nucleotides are TGCGCCAGCAGCCTCGGGAGGGTCAACACTGAAGCTTTCTCT. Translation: CASSLGRVNTEAFS.

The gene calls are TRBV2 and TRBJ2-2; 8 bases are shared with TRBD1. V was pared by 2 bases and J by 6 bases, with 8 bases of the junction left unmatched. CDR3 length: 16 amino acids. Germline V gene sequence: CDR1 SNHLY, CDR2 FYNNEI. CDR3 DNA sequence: TGTGCCAGCAGTGAAAGTGGGCAGGGGGCGGCCGGGGAGCTGTTTTTT. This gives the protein CASSESGQGAAGELFF.

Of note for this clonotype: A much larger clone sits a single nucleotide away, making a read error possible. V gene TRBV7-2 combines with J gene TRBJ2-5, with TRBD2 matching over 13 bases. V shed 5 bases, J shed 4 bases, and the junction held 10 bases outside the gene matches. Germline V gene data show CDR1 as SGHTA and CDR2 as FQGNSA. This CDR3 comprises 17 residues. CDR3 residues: CASSRGTSGIGGETQYF. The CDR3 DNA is TGTGCCAGCAGCAGAGGGACTAGCGGGATCGGTGGAGAGACCCAGTACTTC. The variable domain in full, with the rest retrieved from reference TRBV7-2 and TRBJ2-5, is GAGVSQSPSNKVTEKGKDVELRCDPISGHTALYWYRQSLGQGLEFLIYFQGNSAPDKSGLPSDRFSAERTGGSVSTLTIQRTQQEDSAVYLCASSRGTSGIGGETQYFGPGTRLLVL.

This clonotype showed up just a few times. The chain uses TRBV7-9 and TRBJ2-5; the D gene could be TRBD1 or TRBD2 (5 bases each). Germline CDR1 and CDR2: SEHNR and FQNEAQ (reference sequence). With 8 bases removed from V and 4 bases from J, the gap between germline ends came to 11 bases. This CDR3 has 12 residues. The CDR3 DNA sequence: TGTGCCAGCGTCTCGGGGCTAGAGACCCAGTACTTC. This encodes CASVSGLETQYF.

The CDR3 sequence is CASSSLEGRGRVQYF. In DNA, the CDR3 is TGTGCCAGCAGCTCCCTCGAGGGGCGGGGGAGGGTGCAGTACTTC. This chain uses TRBV7-6 with TRBJ2-7, with 7 bases fitting TRBD2. This CDR3 has 15 amino acids. Germline V gene sequence: CDR1 SGHVS, CDR2 FNYEAQ. J lost 9 bases, V lost 4 bases, and 15 bases had no gene match.

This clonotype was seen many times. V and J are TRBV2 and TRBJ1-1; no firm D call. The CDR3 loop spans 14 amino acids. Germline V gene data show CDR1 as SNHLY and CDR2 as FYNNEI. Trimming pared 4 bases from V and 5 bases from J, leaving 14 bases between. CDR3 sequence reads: CASSGSISGTEAFF. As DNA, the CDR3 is TGTGCCAGCAGTGGAAGTATCTCGGGGACTGAAGCTTTCTTT.

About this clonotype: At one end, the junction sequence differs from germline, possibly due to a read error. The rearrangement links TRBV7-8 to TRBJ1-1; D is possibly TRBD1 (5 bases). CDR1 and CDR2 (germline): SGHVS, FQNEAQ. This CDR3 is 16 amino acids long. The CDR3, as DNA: TGCGCCAGCAGCCAAGATAAGAGGGCGGGGGACACTGAAGCTTTCTTT. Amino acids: CASSQDKRAGDTEAFF. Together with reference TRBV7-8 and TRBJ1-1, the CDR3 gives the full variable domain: GAGVSQSPRYKVAKRGQDVALRCDPISGHVSLFWYQQALGQGPEFLTYFQNEAQLDKSGLPSDRFFAERPEGSVSTLKIQRTQQEDSAVYLCASSQDKRAGDTEAFFGQGTRLTVV.

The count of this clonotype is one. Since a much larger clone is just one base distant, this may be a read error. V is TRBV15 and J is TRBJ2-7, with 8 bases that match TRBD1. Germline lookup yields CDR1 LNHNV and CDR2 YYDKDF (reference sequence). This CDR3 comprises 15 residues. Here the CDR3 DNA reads TGTGCCACCAGCCCCATTGGACAGGGCTCATACGAGCGGTACTTC. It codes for CATSPIGQGSYERYF.

The CDR3: CASSTGTSGPYEQYF. The CDR3 nucleotides are TGTGCCAGCAGCACCGGGACTAGCGGACCCTACGAGCAGTACTTC. J is TRBJ2-7 and V is TRBV7-9, with 11 bases matching TRBD2. Germline trimming cut 5 bases from V and 2 bases from J; bases unmatched to any gene: 5. Germline-derived CDR1 and CDR2 are SEHNR and FQNEAQ (reference sequence). This CDR3 is 15 amino acids long.

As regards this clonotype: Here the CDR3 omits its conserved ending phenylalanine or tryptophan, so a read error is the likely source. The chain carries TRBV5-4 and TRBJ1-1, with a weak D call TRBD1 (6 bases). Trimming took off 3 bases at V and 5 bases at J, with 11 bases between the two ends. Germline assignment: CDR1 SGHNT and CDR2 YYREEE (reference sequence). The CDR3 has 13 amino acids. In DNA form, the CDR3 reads TGTGCCAGCAGCTGGTCAGGGGTTACTGAAGCTTTCCTT. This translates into CASSWSGVTEAFL.

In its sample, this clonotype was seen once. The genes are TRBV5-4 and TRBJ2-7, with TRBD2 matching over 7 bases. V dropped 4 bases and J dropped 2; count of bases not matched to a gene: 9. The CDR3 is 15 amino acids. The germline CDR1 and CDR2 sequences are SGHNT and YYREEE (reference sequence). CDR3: CASSVSAGSPYEQYF. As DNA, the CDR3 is TGTGCCAGCAGCGTCTCAGCGGGATCACCCTACGAGCAGTACTTC.

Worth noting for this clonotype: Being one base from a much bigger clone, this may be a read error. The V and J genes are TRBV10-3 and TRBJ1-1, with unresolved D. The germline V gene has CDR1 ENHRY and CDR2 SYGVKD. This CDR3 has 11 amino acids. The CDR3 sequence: CAVSEYTEAFF. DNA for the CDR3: TGTGCCGTCAGTGAGTACACTGAAGCTTTCTTT.

The CDR3 sequence: CASSQDNRSGEKLFF. The CDR3 coding sequence is TGTGCCAGCAGCCAAGATAACAGGTCAGGGGAAAAACTGTTTTTT. The V call is TRBV9, the J call TRBJ1-4; tentatively, D is TRBD1 (5 bases). The germline gives CDR1 SGDLS, CDR2 YYNGEE. The CDR3 is made up of 15 amino acids. Trimming stripped 4 bases from V and 8 bases from J, with 18 bases between. Supplemented by reference TRBV9 and TRBJ1-4, the full variable domain reads DSGVTQTPKHLITATGQRVTLRCSPRSGDLSVYWYQQSLDQGLQFLIQYYNGEERAKGNILERFSAQQFPDLHSELNLSSLELGDSALYFCASSQDNRSGEKLFFGSGTQLSVL.

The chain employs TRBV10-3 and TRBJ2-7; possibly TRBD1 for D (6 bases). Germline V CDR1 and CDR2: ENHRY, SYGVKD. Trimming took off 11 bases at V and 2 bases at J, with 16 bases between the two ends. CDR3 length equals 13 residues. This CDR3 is CASQGQGPYEQYF. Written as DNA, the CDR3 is TGTGCCTCCCAGGGGCAGGGTCCCTACGAGCAGTACTTC.

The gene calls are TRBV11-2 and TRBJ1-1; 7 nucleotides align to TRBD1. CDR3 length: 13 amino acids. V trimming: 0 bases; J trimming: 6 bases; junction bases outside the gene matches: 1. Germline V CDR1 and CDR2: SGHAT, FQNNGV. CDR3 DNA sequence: TGTGCCAGCAGCTTAGATCAGGGGGCTGAAGCTTTCTTT. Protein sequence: CASSLDQGAEAFF.

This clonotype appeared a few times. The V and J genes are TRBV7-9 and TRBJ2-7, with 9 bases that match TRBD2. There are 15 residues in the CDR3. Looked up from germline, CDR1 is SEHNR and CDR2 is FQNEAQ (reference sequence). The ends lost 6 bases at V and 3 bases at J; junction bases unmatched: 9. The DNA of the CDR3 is TGTGCCAGCAGTGAAGCGGGACTAGCCTTCTACGAGCAGTACTTC. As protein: CASSEAGLAFYEQYF. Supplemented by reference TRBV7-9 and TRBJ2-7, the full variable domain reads DTGVSQNPRHKITKRGQNVTFRCDPISEHNRLYWYRQTLGQGPEFLTYFQNEAQLEKSRLLSDRFSAERPKGSFSTLEIQRTEQGDSAMYLCASSEAGLAFYEQYFGPGTRLTVT.

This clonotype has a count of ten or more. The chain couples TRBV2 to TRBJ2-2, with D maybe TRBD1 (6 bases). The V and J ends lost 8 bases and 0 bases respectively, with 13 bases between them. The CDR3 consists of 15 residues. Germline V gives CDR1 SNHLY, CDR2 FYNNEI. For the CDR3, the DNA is TGTGCCAGCGGGAGAGGGACAACGAACACCGGGGAGCTGTTTTTT. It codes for CASGRGTTNTGELFF. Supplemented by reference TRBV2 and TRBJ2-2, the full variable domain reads EPEVTQTPSHQVTQMGQEVILRCVPISNHLYFYWYRQILGQKVEFLVSFYNNEISEKSEIFDDQFSVERPDGSNFTLKIRSTKLEDSAMYFCASGRGTTNTGELFFGEGSRLTVL.

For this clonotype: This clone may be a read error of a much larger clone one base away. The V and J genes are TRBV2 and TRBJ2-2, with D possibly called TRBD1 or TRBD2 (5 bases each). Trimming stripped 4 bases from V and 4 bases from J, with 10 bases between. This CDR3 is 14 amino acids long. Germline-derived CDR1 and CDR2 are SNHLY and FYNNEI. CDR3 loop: CASSAGSSTGELFF. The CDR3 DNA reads TGTGCCAGCAGTGCAGGGAGCAGCACCGGGGAGCTGTTTTTT.

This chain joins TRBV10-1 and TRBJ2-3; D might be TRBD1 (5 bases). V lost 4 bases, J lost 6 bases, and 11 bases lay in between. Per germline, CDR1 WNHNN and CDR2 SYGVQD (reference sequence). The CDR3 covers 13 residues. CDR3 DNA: TGCGCCAGCAGTGTACAGGCGGCCGATACGCAGTATTTT. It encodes CASSVQAADTQYF.

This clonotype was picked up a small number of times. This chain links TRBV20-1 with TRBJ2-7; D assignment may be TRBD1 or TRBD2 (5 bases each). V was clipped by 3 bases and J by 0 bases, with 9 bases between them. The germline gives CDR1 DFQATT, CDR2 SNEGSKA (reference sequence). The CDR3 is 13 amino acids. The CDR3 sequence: CSASGAVSYEQYF. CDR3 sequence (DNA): TGCAGTGCTAGCGGGGCAGTCTCCTACGAGCAGTACTTC.

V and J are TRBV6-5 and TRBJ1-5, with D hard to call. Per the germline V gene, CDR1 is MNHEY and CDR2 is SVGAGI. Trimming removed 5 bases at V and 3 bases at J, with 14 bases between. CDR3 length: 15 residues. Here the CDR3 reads CASSPPRDNNQPQHF. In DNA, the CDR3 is TGTGCCAGCAGTCCACCTAGGGATAACAATCAGCCCCAGCATTTT.

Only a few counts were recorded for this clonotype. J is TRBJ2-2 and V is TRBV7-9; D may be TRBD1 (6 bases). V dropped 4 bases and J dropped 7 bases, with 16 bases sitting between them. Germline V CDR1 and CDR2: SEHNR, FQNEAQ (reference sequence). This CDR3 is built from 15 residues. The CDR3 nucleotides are TGTGCCAGCAGCTCCTACAGGGTCCACCACGGGGAGCTGTTTTTT. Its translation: CASSSYRVHHGELFF. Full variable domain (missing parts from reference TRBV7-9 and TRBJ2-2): DTGVSQNPRHKITKRGQNVTFRCDPISEHNRLYWYRQTLGQGPEFLTYFQNEAQLEKSRLLSDRFSAERPKGSFSTLEIQRTEQGDSAMYLCASSSYRVHHGELFFGEGSRLTVL.

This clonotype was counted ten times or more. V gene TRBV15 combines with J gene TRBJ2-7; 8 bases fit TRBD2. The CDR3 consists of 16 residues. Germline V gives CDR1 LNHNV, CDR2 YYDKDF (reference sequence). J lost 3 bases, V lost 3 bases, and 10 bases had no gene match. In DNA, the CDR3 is TGTGCCACCAGCAGTCCTGGGATAGCGGGATACTACGAGCAGTACTTC. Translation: CATSSPGIAGYYEQYF. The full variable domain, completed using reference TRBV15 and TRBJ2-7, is DAMVIQNPRYQVTQFGKPVTLSCSQTLNHNVMYWYQQKSSQAPKLLFHYYDKDFNNEADTPDNFQSRRPNTSFCFLDIRSPGLGDTAMYLCATSSPGIAGYYEQYFGPGTRLTVT.